Detailed here is one T cell receptor beta chain. The data stem from a study of blood T cell repertoires in COVID-19. Study context: Samples representing acute and convalescent COVID-19 were sourced from the United States, Italy and Spain. PBMCs, B-cell-depleted T cells, or T cells provided the cDNA or gDNA that made up the material.

Authors' analysis steps: Amplification of reference gene primers was used by the study to estimate nucleated cell counts. Generated by immunoSEQ multiplex PCR, the TCRdb table keeps only in-frame clones and is missing some. V, J and clone size were drawn from that table, and D and trimming were deduced from the DNA. Of under 150,000 clones in the sample, 85% were seen once. This TCR came from a human donor in a cohort sampled during active COVID-19. Material: peripheral blood.

The CDR3 nucleotides read TGTGCCAGCAGCTTGGGAGGACAGGTCTACGAGCAGTACTTC. Its protein is CASSLGGQVYEQYF. The chain employs TRBV5-6 and TRBJ2-7; TRBD1 matches 7 bases. Germline V gives CDR1 SGHDT, CDR2 YYEEEE. V shed 0 bases, J shed 3 bases, and the junction held 3 bases outside the gene matches. The CDR3 runs 14 residues.